This TCR beta chain was recorded in a study of vaccination and CD4 T cells after COVID-19. Background on the study: Post-COVID specimens were obtained a median around 92 days after diagnosis (range 35 to 161). Post-vaccine specimens were obtained a median around 79 days after dose two (range 14 to 241).

The CDR3 sequence is 15 residues long. J lost 9 bases, V lost 7 bases, and 8 bases had no gene match. Germline assignment: CDR1 LNHDA and CDR2 SQIVND (reference sequence). The treatment is: roughly 10-day PBMC culture with coronavirus spike peptide pools or control peptides (ViraFEST assay). Notes on this clonotype: The antigen remains undetermined.

Researchers used the Oncomine TCR Beta short-read assay to sequence DNA from cultured CD4+ T cells. TCRdb reanalysed the PCR reads using MiXCR and keeps one entry per CDR3 protein. The data contain 15,000 to 20,000 distinct CDR3 sequences, around 80% of them singletons. This material consisted of CD4+ T cells from blood, cultured in vitro, taken after SARS-CoV-2 vaccination. This receptor was obtained from a human donor who received a COVID-19 vaccine. The chain links TRBV19 to TRBJ2-1, with TRBD2 matching over 14 bases. This chain's CDR3 is CASTSGLAGGIEQFF. Written as DNA, the CDR3 is TGTGCCAGTACCAGCGGACTAGCGGGGGGAATTGAGCAGTTCTTC.